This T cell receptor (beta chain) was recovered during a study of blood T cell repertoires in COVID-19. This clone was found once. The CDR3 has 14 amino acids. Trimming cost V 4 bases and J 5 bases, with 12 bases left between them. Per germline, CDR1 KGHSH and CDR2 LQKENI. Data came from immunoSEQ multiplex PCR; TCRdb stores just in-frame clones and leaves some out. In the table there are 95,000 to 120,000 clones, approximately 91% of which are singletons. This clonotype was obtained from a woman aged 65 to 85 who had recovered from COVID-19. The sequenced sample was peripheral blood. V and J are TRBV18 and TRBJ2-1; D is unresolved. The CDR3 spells CASSRSLSDNEQFF. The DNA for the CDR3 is TGTGCCAGCTCACGATCGCTATCCGACAATGAGCAGTTCTTC.